This TCR beta chain is from a study of T cells in Graves' hyperthyroidism and ophthalmopathy (dated by TCRdb to about 2019). Describing the broader study: Peripheral blood samples were taken at the time of initial diagnosis, prior to any treatment. TCR V-J signatures able to tell the groups apart were searched for in a discovery cohort of some 100 patients, of whom roughly 42 had Graves' ophthalmopathy and about 60 had stable Graves' hyperthyroidism. Whether ophthalmopathy could be predicted prospectively was tested in an independent validation cohort made up of 18 to 20 hyperthyroidism patients plus 17 patients who later progressed to ophthalmopathy. For training and testing, the roughly 100 patients in the discovery cohort were randomly divided in a 7:3 ratio. In addition, the study compared T-cell repertoires in thyroid tissue and in blood from about 6 Graves' hyperthyroidism patients. After sampling, hyperthyroidism patients received methimazole starting at 30 mg daily, and ophthalmopathy patients received high-dose intravenous methylprednisolone. The paper describes TCR Vbeta CDR3 sequencing of about 140 peripheral blood samples, made up of 40 to 45 ophthalmopathy patients, roughly 80 hyperthyroidism patients and approximately 17 progressor patients. Here is what the overall study found, with its caveats: No statistical method was used to fix the sample size in advance, and group allocation was not hidden from the investigators. In validation, the model predicted progression to ophthalmopathy with 55% to 71% sensitivity and 72% to 85% specificity, a median of approximately 6.7 months before onset. Blood samples also contained most of the expanded thyroid clonotypes (frequency above 0.001), which suggests that blood repertoires may reflect thyroid immune responses. Ophthalmopathy was separated from stable hyperthyroidism by a 13 V-J signature model, with over 85% sensitivity and approximately 81% specificity obtained in cross-validation and 80%/75% obtained in testing.

From the germline V gene, CDR1 is SGHRS and CDR2 is YFSETQ. V loses 0 bases, J loses 5 bases, and the germline ends lie 15 bases apart. CDR3 length: 15 amino acids, cysteine to phenylalanine. The DNA shown is the 45-base CDR3, in frame from base 1. Stable Graves' hyperthyroidism was defined as no progression to ophthalmopathy during 18 months of follow-up. The hyperthyroidism patients were between 18 and 65 years old and newly diagnosed, with a disease duration of less than 2 months. Exclusion was applied to patients with uncontrolled infections, other autoimmune diseases, pregnancy or lactation. Diagnoses relied on clinical symptoms, serum thyroxine and TRAb, thyroid ultrasound and orbital computed tomography. Ficoll-Paque density gradient centrifugation was used to isolate PBMCs from around 10 ml of fresh peripheral blood. Total RNA was extracted using Trizol reagent, and RNA quality was assessed on an Agilent 2100 Bioanalyzer.

On this clonotype itself: Its antigen is currently not known. No clone much larger than this one lies a single base away; base qualities are absent.

Amplification of TCR beta CDR3 regions was carried out from RNA transcripts. For the first round of RT-PCR on the TCR CDR3, the HTBI primer set was used together with the Qiagen OneStep RT-PCR kit. Libraries were constructed in a second round of multiplex PCR, after which size selection and purification were performed. The libraries were sequenced on an Illumina HiSeq2000 using paired-end 100 bp reads. The study's processing was this. SOAPnuke was used to process the raw data, with reads discarded if the reads contained adapters or uncalled bases, had a mean Phred below 15, or lacked an exact constant-primer or identifier match. High-quality paired reads were merged using COPE v1.2.5, and each unique nucleotide sequence was defined as a clonotype. MiTCR v1.1 was used to align the clonotypes against IMGT TRBV, TRBD and TRBJ reference segments. The analysis was restricted to V-J combinations with a frequency above 0.0001, which together covered just over 98% of the repertoires. A TCS score was defined as the ratio of F50 (clonal expansion) to E x V (chaos), with BLOSUM62-based TCRdist applied between CDR3 peptides within each V-J. Welch's t-statistics and random forest reduced around 510 V-J features to 13, which were used in a naive Bayes classifier (R e1071). The similarity between thyroid and blood repertoires was quantified using the Morisita-Horn index. TCRdb passed the public sequencing reads through fastp at Q25 and MiXCR, retaining productive beta sequences. Here each entry gathers all rows of one CDR3 protein and keeps the most common genes and DNA. The V and J calls reflect TCRdb's pipeline rather than the authors' work. The sample contains hundreds of thousands of distinct CDR3 sequences, 38% of them found a single time. The leading ten clones occupy 8% to 9% of the sample.

The rearranged segments are TRBV5-1 and TRBJ2-7, and TRBD1 may be the D gene, going by 5 matching bases. Sequencing used blood. The receptor's source is a man aged 18 to 29 with Graves' hyperthyroidism. The DNA sequence reads TGCGCCAGCAGCTTGGAACAGGCCGGCCGCCACGAGCAGTACTTC. This translates into CASSLEQAGRHEQYF.